The next 12 T cell receptor beta chains were all read from a single sample in a study of long-term antiretroviral therapy in people with HIV. At the survey level, the v3.0 immunoSEQ assay was run. Measured with immunoSEQ multiplex PCR; TCRdb has only the in-frame clones, and not every one. The table lists over 35,000 clones, roughly 80% of them singletons. Specimen: unsorted PBMCs, collected 1.5 years after starting antiretroviral therapy. The receptors here all came from a man aged 18 to 30 with HIV.

J is TRBJ2-6 and V is TRBV5-4, with D uncertain. Germline values: CDR1 SGHNT, CDR2 YYREEE (reference sequence). The CDR3 length is 16 residues. Between the trimmed V and J ends, which lost 0 bases and 2 bases, there was a span of 9 bases. The CDR3 DNA sequence: TGTGCCAGCAGCTTGGGAGGTCTAGCTGGGGCCAACGTCCTGACTTTC. Translating it yields CASSLGGLAGANVLTF.

Here the CDR3 DNA reads TGTGCCAGCAGCCTCCGGTTGGGGACGGAGACCTCTGGGGCCAACGTCCTGACTTTC. It codes for CASSLRLGTETSGANVLTF. V usage is TRBV9 and J usage is TRBJ2-6; D possibly uses TRBD1 or TRBD2 (5 bases each). The V end lost 4 bases, the J end lost 0 bases, and 20 bases lay between the germline ends. Germline lookup yields CDR1 SGDLS and CDR2 YYNGEE. The CDR3 has 19 amino acids.

The genes are TRBV30 and TRBJ2-6; 8 bases agree with TRBD1. This CDR3 has 14 residues. The V gene end was trimmed by 7 bases and the J gene end by 4 bases; junction bases not matched to a gene: 6. Germline assignment: CDR1 GTSNPN and CDR2 SVGIG (reference sequence). The CDR3 sequence is CASRTGPGANVLTF. The CDR3 DNA sequence: TGTGCCTCCCGGACAGGGCCCGGGGCCAACGTCCTGACTTTC.

This sequence joins TRBV18 and TRBJ2-7, with D perhaps matching TRBD1 (6 bases). Trimming left V 3 bases short and J 7 bases short, with 19 bases between. Germline CDR1 reads KGHSH; CDR2 reads LQKENI. The CDR3 is 15 residues long. CDR3 residues: CASSPGRGDGEEQYF. The CDR3 DNA reads TGTGCCAGCTCACCCGGCAGGGGCGACGGAGAGGAGCAGTACTTC.

This clone was seen only a few times. The chain joins TRBV6-1 to TRBJ1-3; D is uncertain. This CDR3 has 15 amino acids. Germline V gene data show CDR1 as MNHNS and CDR2 as SASEGT. V shed 1 base and J shed 7 bases, with 14 bases lying between them. The CDR3 DNA follows: TGTGCCAGCAGTGAAGGCAGCCCACGCCAGAACACCATATATTTT. Translation gives CASSEGSPRQNTIYF.

The chain is built from TRBV5-4 and TRBJ2-7; 7 nucleotides agree with TRBD1. The germline CDR1 and CDR2 sequences are SGHNT and YYREEE (reference sequence). CDR3 length equals 14 residues. Trimming cost V 5 bases and J 0 bases; bases outside gene matches: 5. Here the CDR3 reads CASRLQGSSYEQYF. The CDR3 DNA reads TGTGCCAGCAGACTACAGGGGTCCTCCTACGAGCAGTACTTC.

The chain uses TRBV5-1 and TRBJ2-3; 7 nucleotides agree with TRBD1. Germline-derived CDR1 and CDR2 are SGHRS and YFSETQ. J was trimmed by 7 bases and V by 4 bases; bases with no gene match: 9. This CDR3 has 14 amino acids. The CDR3 bases are TGCGCCAGCAGCCCTGGGACAGAGGTAAATACGCAGTATTTT. It is translated as CASSPGTEVNTQYF.

The rearrangement links TRBV10-3 to TRBJ2-2; 12 bases align to TRBD2. V lost 4 bases, J lost 1 base, and 4 bases stayed unmatched. The germline V gene encodes CDR1 ENHRY and CDR2 SYGVKD. This CDR3 comprises 17 residues. CDR3 protein: CAISASGRAVNTGELFF. The CDR3, as DNA: TGTGCCATCAGTGCTAGCGGGAGGGCCGTGAACACCGGGGAGCTGTTTTTT.

CDR3 DNA: TGTGCCAGCAAGAAACTAGCGGGAGGGGCCGGCGACAATGAGCAGTTCTTC. This sequence encodes CASKKLAGGAGDNEQFF. This chain uses TRBV27 with TRBJ2-1; TRBD2 aligns across 13 bases. The CDR3 length is 17 residues. V lost 7 bases, J lost 5 bases, and 11 bases stayed unmatched. Germline loops: CDR1 MNHEY, CDR2 SMNVEV (reference sequence).

The gene calls are TRBV5-6 and TRBJ2-5; D may be TRBD1 (7 bases). CDR3 size: 14 residues. Per the germline V gene, CDR1 is SGHDT and CDR2 is YYEEEE. V was pared by 4 bases and J by 1 base, with 11 bases between. Here the CDR3 DNA reads TGTGCCAGCAGCGGGCGGGACAGCCAAGAGACCCAGTACTTC. It encodes CASSGRDSQETQYF.

This clone was counted a single time. The chain joins TRBV28 to TRBJ1-2; D is unresolved. The CDR3 has 13 amino acids. Deletions cut 1 base from V and 6 bases from J, with 9 bases between. Germline V CDR1 and CDR2: MDHEN, SYDVKM. This chain's CDR3 is CASSLSLGNGYTF. The CDR3 bases are TGTGCCAGCAGTTTATCTCTGGGAAATGGCTACACCTTC.

The V call is TRBV18, the J call TRBJ2-5; 12 bases agree with TRBD2. J gave up 5 bases and V 4 bases, and 14 bases lay outside the gene matches. Germline CDR1 reads KGHSH; CDR2 reads LQKENI. This CDR3 has 18 amino acids. The CDR3 DNA is TGTGCCAGCTCACGCAATACACTAGCGGGAGGTTACTATGAGACCCAGTACTTC. This translates into CASSRNTLAGGYYETQYF. Complete variable domain (other parts from reference TRBV18 and TRBJ2-5): NAGVMQNPRHLVRRRGQEARLRCSPMKGHSHVYWYRQLPEEGLKFMVYLQKENIIDESGMPKERFSAEFPKEGPSILRIQQVVRGDSAAYFCASSRNTLAGGYYETQYFGPGTRLLVL.